Listed below are T cell receptor beta chains from one sample, sequenced in a study of monozygotic twins with cystic fibrosis. Using immunoSEQ multiplex PCR, the repertoire was profiled, and TCRdb retains in-frame clones only, with some absent. The data contain 15,000 to 20,000 clones, around 97% of them singletons. Sequenced: blood. All receptors derive from a girl under 10 years old with cystic fibrosis. Each CDR3 is given with its conserved first and last residue. The order of the fields is D gene, V gene, J gene, clone size, CDR3 length, CDR3 protein, CDR3 DNA. D genes are given only for firm matches. The size of a clone is reported for some rows only, either as once, few or many, or as a class for expanded clones.

-	TRBV11-2	TRBJ1-5	-	14	CASSFGDGNQPQHF	TGTGCCAGCAGCTTTGGGGACGGCAATCAGCCCCAGCATTTT
-	TRBV4-3	TRBJ1-4	-	15	CASSQERGRSEKLFF	TGCGCCAGCAGCCAAGAACGGGGAAGGAGTGAAAAACTGTTTTTT
TRBD2	TRBV19	TRBJ2-7	-	15	CASSIIGGAVYEQYF	TGTGCCAGTAGTATAATCGGGGGGGCAGTTTACGAGCAGTACTTC
TRBD1	TRBV18	TRBJ1-2	-	14	CASSPNDRDGGYTF	TGTGCCAGCTCACCCAACGACAGGGACGGCGGCTACACCTTC
-	TRBV27	TRBJ2-7	-	15	CASREGAPPPYEQYF	TGTGCCAGCAGAGAGGGAGCCCCTCCCCCCTACGAGCAGTACTTC
TRBD1	TRBV2	TRBJ2-5	-	12	CASSRDRETQYF	TGTGCCAGCAGCCGGGACAGAGAGACCCAGTACTTC
TRBD2	TRBV9	TRBJ2-5	-	18	CASSVSGRLAGTQETQYF	TGTGCCAGCAGCGTCAGTGGAAGACTAGCGGGGACTCAAGAGACCCAGTACTTC
-	TRBV19	TRBJ2-3	-	16	CASRTGRQGYTDTQYF	TGTGCCAGCCGTACGGGGCGGCAGGGTTACACAGATACGCAGTATTTT
TRBD2	TRBV7-2	TRBJ2-3	-	16	CASTPLGTSGAYTQYF	TGTGCCAGCACCCCCCTCGGGACTAGCGGGGCTTATACGCAGTATTTT
-	TRBV19	TRBJ1-1	few	12	CASQSYGTEAFF	TGTGCCAGCCAATCCTACGGGACTGAAGCTTTCTTT
TRBD1	TRBV7-8	TRBJ1-1	-	15	CASSPVGQTNTEAFF	TGTGCCAGCAGCCCAGTGGGACAGACGAACACTGAAGCTTTCTTT
-	TRBV11-2	TRBJ1-1	-	16	CASSFAGGGWAHEAFF	TGTGCCAGCAGCTTTGCGGGGGGTGGATGGGCCCATGAAGCTTTCTTT
TRBD2	TRBV19	TRBJ2-1	medium-sized	15	CASSPLAGAGNEQFF	TGTGCCAGTAGCCCACTAGCGGGGGCTGGGAATGAGCAGTTCTTC
-	TRBV19	TRBJ2-1	-	13	CASSIAPYNEQFF	TGTGCCAGTAGTATAGCCCCGTACAATGAGCAGTTCTTC
-	TRBV7-2	TRBJ2-5	-	16	CASSLARGRVFETQYF	TGTGCCAGCAGCTTAGCGCGGGGTAGGGTTTTTGAGACCCAGTACTTC
TRBD1	TRBV30	TRBJ1-6	once	14	CAWRTGQGTSPLHF	TGTGCCTGGAGGACGGGACAGGGGACTTCACCCCTCCACTTT